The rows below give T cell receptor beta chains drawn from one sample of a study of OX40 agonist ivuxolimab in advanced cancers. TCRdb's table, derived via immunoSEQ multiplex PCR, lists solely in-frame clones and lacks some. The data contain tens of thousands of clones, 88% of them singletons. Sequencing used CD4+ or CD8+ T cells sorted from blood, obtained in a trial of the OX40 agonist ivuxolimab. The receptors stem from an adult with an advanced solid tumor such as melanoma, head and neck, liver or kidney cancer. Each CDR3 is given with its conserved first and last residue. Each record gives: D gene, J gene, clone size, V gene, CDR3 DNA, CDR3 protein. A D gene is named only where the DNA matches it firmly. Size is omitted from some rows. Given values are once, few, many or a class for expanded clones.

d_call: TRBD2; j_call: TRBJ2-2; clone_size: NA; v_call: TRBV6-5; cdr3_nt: TGTGCCAGCAGAGGGGGACTAGGGGTCACCGGGGAGCTGTTTTTT; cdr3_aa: CASRGGLGVTGELFF
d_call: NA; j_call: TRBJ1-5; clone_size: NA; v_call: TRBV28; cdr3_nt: TGTGCCAGCGTTAGGAAGGTGAATCAGCCCCAGCATTTT; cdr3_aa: CASVRKVNQPQHF
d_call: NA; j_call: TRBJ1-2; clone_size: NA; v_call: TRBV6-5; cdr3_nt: TGTGCCAGCAGTGCCTCCCTACAGGGAGGCTATGGCTACACCTTC; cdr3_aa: CASSASLQGGYGYTF
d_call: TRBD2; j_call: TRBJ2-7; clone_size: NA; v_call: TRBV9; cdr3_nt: TGTGCCAGCAGCACTGAAGCGGGAGTACCCTACGAGCAGTACTTC; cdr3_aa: CASSTEAGVPYEQYF
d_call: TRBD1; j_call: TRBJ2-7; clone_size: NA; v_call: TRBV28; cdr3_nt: TGTGCCAGCAGTTTTACAGGGGGCGTTTTATACGAGCAGTACTTC; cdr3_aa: CASSFTGGVLYEQYF
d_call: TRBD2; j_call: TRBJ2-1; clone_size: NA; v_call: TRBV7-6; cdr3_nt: TGTGCCAGCAGCACCGTGAGCGGGGGTCCCTACAATGAGCAGTTCTTC; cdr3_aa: CASSTVSGGPYNEQFF
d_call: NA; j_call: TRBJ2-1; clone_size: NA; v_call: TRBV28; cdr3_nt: TGTGCCAGCAGTTACTGGGGGAATGAGCAGTTCTTC; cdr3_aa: CASSYWGNEQFF
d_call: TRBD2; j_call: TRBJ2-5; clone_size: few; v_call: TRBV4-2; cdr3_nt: TGTGCCAGCAGCCTCCAACTAGCGTCGGAAGAGACCCAGTACTTC; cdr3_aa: CASSLQLASEETQYF
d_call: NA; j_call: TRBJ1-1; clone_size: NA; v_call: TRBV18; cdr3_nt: TGTGCCAGCTCACCGAGGACAGTTATCACTGAAGCTTTCTTT; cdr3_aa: CASSPRTVITEAFF
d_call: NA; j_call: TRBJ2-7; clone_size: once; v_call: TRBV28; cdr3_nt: TGTGCCAGCAGTCTTTCTACCTACGAGCAGTACTTC; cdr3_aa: CASSLSTYEQYF
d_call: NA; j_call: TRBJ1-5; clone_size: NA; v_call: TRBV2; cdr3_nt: TGTGCCAGCAGTGAACGGTCAGGGATCAATCAGCCCCAGCATTTT; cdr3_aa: CASSERSGINQPQHF
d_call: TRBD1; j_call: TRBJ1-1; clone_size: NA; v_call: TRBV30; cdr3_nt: TGTGCCTGGAGTCAACATACAGGGGGCACTATGACTGAAGCTTTCTTT; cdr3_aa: CAWSQHTGGTMTEAFF
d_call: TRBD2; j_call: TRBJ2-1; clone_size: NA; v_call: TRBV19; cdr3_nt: TGTGCCAGTAGTGGTAGACTAGCGGGAGGATCAAATGAGCAGTTCTTC; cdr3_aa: CASSGRLAGGSNEQFF
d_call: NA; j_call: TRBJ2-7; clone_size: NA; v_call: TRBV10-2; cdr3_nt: TGCGCCAGCAGAGTGAAGGGTGAGGTGCCCTACGAGCAGTACTTC; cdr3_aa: CASRVKGEVPYEQYF
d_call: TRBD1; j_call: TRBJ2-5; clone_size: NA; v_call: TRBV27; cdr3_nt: TGTGCCAGCAGGATGTCGGGGACAGGGGGCTTGGAGACCCAGTACTTC; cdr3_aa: CASRMSGTGGLETQYF
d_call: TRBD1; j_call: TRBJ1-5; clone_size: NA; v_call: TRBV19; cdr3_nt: TGTGCCAGTAGTGGAATACAGGGGGCGGGTTCGCCCCAGCATTTT; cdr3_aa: CASSGIQGAGSPQHF
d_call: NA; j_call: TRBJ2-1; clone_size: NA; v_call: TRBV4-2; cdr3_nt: TGTGCCAGCAGCCTCGGACGCGGCTACAGTGAGCAGTTCTTC; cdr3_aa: CASSLGRGYSEQFF
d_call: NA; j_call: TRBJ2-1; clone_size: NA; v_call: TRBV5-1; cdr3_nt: TGCGCCAGCAGCTTGGCTGGGGGTAGCGGAGGACAAAATGAGCAGTTCTTC; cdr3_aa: CASSLAGGSGGQNEQFF
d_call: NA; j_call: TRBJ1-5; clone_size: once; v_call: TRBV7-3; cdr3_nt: TGTGCCAGCAGCCTCGTGGAACAGCCCCAGCATTTT; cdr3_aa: CASSLVEQPQHF
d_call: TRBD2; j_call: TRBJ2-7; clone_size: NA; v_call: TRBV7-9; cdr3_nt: TGTGCCAGCAGTTTCCGGGAGGGCTGGTACGAGCAGTACTTC; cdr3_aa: CASSFREGWYEQYF
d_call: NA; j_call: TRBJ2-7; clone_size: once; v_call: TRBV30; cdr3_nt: TGTGCCTGTCTTACTGTTACAGGGCCGGGCGAGCAGTACTTC; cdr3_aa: CACLTVTGPGEQYF
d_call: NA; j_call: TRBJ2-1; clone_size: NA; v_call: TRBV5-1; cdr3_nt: TGCGCCAGCGCCGAGGGTGGAGGGAGAATCAATGAGCAGTTCTTC; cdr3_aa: CASAEGGGRINEQFF
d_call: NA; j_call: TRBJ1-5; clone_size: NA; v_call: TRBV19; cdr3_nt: TGTGCCAGTAGTATTGGTACAGGAAGGCAGCCCCAGCATTTT; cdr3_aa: CASSIGTGRQPQHF
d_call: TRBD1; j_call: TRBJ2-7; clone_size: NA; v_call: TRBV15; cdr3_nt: TGTGCCACCAGCAGACGACCGGGACAGGGCTACGAGCAGTACTTC; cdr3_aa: CATSRRPGQGYEQYF
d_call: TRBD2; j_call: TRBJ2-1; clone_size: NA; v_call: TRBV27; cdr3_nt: TGTGCCAGCAGGTTGGGCGGGAGCTCCTACAATGAGCAGTTCTTC; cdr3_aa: CASRLGGSSYNEQFF
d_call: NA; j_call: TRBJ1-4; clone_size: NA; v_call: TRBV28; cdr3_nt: TGTGCCAGCAACCCATCGGGTTTACAACTAAGTGAAAAACTGTTTTTT; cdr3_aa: CASNPSGLQLSEKLFF
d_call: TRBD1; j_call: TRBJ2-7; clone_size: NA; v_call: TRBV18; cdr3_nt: TGTGCCAGCTCACTAGGGACAGGGGGCTACGAGCAGTACTTC; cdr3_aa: CASSLGTGGYEQYF
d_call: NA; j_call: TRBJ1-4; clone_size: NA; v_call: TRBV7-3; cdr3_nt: TGTGCCAGCAGCCTAAAGACAGCAAAACTGTTTTTT; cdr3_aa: CASSLKTAKLFF
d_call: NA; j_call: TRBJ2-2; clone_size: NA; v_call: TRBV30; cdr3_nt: TGTGCCTGGACCAGGGGTTTCGGGAACACCGGGGAGCTGTTTTTT; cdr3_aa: CAWTRGFGNTGELFF
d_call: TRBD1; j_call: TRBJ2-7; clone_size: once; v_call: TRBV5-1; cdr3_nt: TGCGCCAGCAGCTCCGGACAGGGTGGCTACGAGCAGTACTTC; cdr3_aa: CASSSGQGGYEQYF
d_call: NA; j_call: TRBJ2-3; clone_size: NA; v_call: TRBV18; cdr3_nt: TGTGCCAGCTCACCGTTTAGCACAGATACGCAGTATTTT; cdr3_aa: CASSPFSTDTQYF
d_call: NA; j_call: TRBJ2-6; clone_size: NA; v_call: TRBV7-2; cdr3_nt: TGTGCCAGCAGCTTAGCGGTGGCCGGGGCCAACGTCCTGACTTTC; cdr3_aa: CASSLAVAGANVLTF
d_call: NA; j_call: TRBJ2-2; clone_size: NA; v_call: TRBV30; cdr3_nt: TGTGCCTGGAGGGGATGGATCGGGGGATCGGACACCGGGGAGCTGTTTTTT; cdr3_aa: CAWRGWIGGSDTGELFF
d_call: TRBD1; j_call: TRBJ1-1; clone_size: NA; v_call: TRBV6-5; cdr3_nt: TGTGCCAGCAGCCACAGGGGGCTGATGAACACTGAAGCTTTCTTT; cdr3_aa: CASSHRGLMNTEAFF
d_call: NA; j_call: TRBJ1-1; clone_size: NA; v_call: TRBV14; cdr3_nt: TGTGCCAGCAGCCAAGATGGATTAATAAACACTGAAGCTTTCTTT; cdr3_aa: CASSQDGLINTEAFF
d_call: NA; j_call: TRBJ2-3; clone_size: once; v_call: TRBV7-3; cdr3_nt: TGTGCCAGCAGCCCCGTACTCGGCACAGATACGCAGTATTTT; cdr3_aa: CASSPVLGTDTQYF
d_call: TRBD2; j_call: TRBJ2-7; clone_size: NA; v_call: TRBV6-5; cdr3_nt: TGTGCCAGCTCTTCTAGCGGGAGGGCCAAAGAGCAGTACTTC; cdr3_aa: CASSSSGRAKEQYF
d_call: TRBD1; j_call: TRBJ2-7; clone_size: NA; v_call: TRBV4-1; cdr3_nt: TGCGCCAGCAGCCAGGGACAGGGGGCAGGGCAGTACTTC; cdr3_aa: CASSQGQGAGQYF
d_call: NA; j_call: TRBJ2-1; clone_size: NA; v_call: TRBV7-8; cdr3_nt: TGTGCCAGCAGCCCAAGCGGCGGAAGCTCCTACAATGAGCAGTTCTTC; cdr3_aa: CASSPSGGSSYNEQFF
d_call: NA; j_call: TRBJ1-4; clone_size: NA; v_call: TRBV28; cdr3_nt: TGTGCCAGCAGTTTGCAGAGGCGAGCAACTAATGAAAAACTGTTTTTT; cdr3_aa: CASSLQRRATNEKLFF
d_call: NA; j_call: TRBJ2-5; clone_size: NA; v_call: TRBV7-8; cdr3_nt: TGTGCCAGCAGCTTAGATAGTGAGACCCAGTACTTC; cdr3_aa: CASSLDSETQYF
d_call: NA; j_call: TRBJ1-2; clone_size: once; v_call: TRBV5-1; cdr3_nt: TGCGCCAGCAGCTCCCCCGGGGAGGCGGGGGCATATGGCTACACCTTC; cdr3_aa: CASSSPGEAGAYGYTF
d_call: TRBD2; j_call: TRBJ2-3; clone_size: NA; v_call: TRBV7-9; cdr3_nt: TGTGCCAGCAGCTTAGTAGCGGGAGCCAGCACAGATACGCAGTATTTT; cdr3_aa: CASSLVAGASTDTQYF
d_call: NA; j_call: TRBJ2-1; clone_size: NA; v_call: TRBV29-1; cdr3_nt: TGCAGCGTTGAAGATCTCGTAAGGGAGCAGTTCTTC; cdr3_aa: CSVEDLVREQFF
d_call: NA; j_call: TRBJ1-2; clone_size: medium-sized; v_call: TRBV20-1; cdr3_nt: TGCAGTGCTAGAGGCCGCTATGGCTACACCTTC; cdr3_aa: CSARGRYGYTF
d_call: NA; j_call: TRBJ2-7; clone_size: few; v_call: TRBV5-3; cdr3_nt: TGTGCCAGAAGCGCCGGGCACGAGCAGTACTTC; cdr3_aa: CARSAGHEQYF
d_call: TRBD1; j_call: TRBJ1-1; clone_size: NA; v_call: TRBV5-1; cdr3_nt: TGCGCCAGCCGCTCCAGGGGGGACACTGAAGCTTTCTTT; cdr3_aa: CASRSRGDTEAFF
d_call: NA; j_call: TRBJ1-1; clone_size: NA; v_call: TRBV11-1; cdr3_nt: TGTGCCAGCAGCTTAGTACGGGTCGCTGAAGCTTTCTTT; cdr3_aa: CASSLVRVAEAFF
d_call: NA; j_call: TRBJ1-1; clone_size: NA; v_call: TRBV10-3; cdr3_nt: TGTGCCATCAGTGATGGGGGATCCCCTGAAGCTTTCTTT; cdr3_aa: CAISDGGSPEAFF
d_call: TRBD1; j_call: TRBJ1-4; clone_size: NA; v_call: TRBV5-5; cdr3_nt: TGTGCCAGCAGCAAACAGGGGGCGGTTGACGAAAAACTGTTTTTT; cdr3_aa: CASSKQGAVDEKLFF
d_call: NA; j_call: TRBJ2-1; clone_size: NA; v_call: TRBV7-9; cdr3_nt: TGTGCCAGCAGCTTCGCCCCCCAAAATGAGCAGTTCTTC; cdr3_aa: CASSFAPQNEQFF
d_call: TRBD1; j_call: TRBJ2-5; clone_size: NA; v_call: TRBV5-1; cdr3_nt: TGCGCCAGCAGCTTGGATGGGACAGGGGTACCAGAGACCCAGTACTTC; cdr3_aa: CASSLDGTGVPETQYF
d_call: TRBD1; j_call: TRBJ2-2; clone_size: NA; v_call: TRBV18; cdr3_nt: TGTGCCAGCTCGCGGACAGGGGCTGACACCGGGGAGCTGTTTTTT; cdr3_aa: CASSRTGADTGELFF
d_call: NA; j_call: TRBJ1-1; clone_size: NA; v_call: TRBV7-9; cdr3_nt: TGTGCCAGCTCAACGAGTTCGGGGACTGAAGCTTTCTTT; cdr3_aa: CASSTSSGTEAFF